This is a list of T cell receptor beta chains from one sample in a study of blood T cell repertoires in COVID-19. Sequencing was performed with immunoSEQ multiplex PCR; in TCRdb, only in-frame clones are kept and a portion is missing. Here the sample spans 270,000 or so clones, more than 65% being singletons. The material sequenced was PBMCs or T cells enriched from blood (not recorded which). The receptors originated from a man aged 45-60 years who had recovered from COVID-19. CDR3s include the opening cysteine and the closing phenylalanine or tryptophan. The order of the fields is J gene, clone size, D gene, V gene, CDR3 protein, CDR3 DNA. A D gene is named only where the DNA matches it firmly. Clone size is not always given. Where it is, it says once, few, many or a class for expanded clones.

j_gene: TRBJ2-7; abundance: -; d_gene: TRBD2; v_gene: TRBV19; CDR3aa: CASSIGLAGDMGSYEQYF; CDR3nt: TGTGCCAGTAGTATCGGACTAGCGGGAGACATGGGCTCCTACGAGCAGTACTTC
j_gene: TRBJ1-1; abundance: few; d_gene: TRBD1; v_gene: TRBV10-3; CDR3aa: CAIKAGQGEEKNTEAFF; CDR3nt: TGTGCCATCAAGGCGGGCCAGGGGGAAGAAAAGAACACTGAAGCTTTCTTT
j_gene: TRBJ2-2; abundance: -; d_gene: -; v_gene: TRBV28; CDR3aa: CASSLRQLVYTGELFF; CDR3nt: TGTGCCAGCAGTTTGAGGCAGCTGGTTTACACCGGGGAGCTGTTTTTT
j_gene: TRBJ2-2; abundance: -; d_gene: -; v_gene: TRBV3-1/TRBV3-2; CDR3aa: CASSQVSTGELFF; CDR3nt: TGTGCCAGCAGCCAAGTCTCGACCGGGGAGCTGTTTTTT
j_gene: TRBJ2-7; abundance: -; d_gene: TRBD2; v_gene: TRBV7-8; CDR3aa: CASSPSGGLAYEQYF; CDR3nt: TGTGCCAGCAGCCCTAGCGGGGGGCTTGCCTACGAGCAGTACTTC
j_gene: TRBJ1-5; abundance: -; d_gene: -; v_gene: TRBV12-3/TRBV12-4; CDR3aa: CASSLRQDQPQHF; CDR3nt: TGTGCCAGCAGCTTAAGACAGGATCAGCCCCAGCATTTT
j_gene: TRBJ2-7; abundance: -; d_gene: TRBD1; v_gene: TRBV6-5; CDR3aa: CASRDRDVYEQYF; CDR3nt: TGTGCCAGCAGGGACAGGGACGTGTACGAGCAGTACTTC
j_gene: TRBJ2-5; abundance: -; d_gene: -; v_gene: TRBV19; CDR3aa: CASSLGGLETQYF; CDR3nt: TGTGCCAGTAGCCTGGGGGGGCTCGAGACCCAGTACTTC
j_gene: TRBJ2-3; abundance: -; d_gene: -; v_gene: TRBV5-1; CDR3aa: CASHPGRQTSTDTQYF; CDR3nt: TGCGCCAGCCATCCGGGGAGACAAACTAGCACAGATACGCAGTATTTT
j_gene: TRBJ1-3; abundance: -; d_gene: TRBD1; v_gene: TRBV19; CDR3aa: CASSPTGGYGNTIYF; CDR3nt: TGTGCCAGTAGCCCGACAGGGGGCTACGGAAACACCATATATTTT
j_gene: TRBJ2-7; abundance: -; d_gene: TRBD1; v_gene: TRBV27; CDR3aa: CASSRKGQGFYEQYF; CDR3nt: TGTGCCAGCAGTCGTAAGGGACAGGGGTTCTACGAGCAGTACTTC
j_gene: TRBJ1-1; abundance: -; d_gene: -; v_gene: TRBV15; CDR3aa: CATSRDRVTEAFF; CDR3nt: TGTGCCACCAGCAGAGATCGAGTAACTGAAGCTTTCTTT
j_gene: TRBJ2-1; abundance: -; d_gene: TRBD2; v_gene: TRBV12-5; CDR3aa: CASGLPSSGGDNEQFF; CDR3nt: TGTGCTAGTGGTTTGCCTTCTAGCGGGGGGGACAATGAGCAGTTCTTC
j_gene: TRBJ2-7; abundance: once; d_gene: -; v_gene: TRBV4-1; CDR3aa: CASSQEGGQEQYF; CDR3nt: TGCGCCAGCAGCCAAGAGGGGGGGCAGGAGCAGTACTTC
j_gene: TRBJ2-5; abundance: -; d_gene: -; v_gene: TRBV15; CDR3aa: CATSRAGQQETQYF; CDR3nt: TGTGCCACCAGCAGAGCAGGGCAACAAGAGACCCAGTACTTC
j_gene: TRBJ2-1; abundance: -; d_gene: -; v_gene: TRBV11-2; CDR3aa: CASSLILTAHNEQFF; CDR3nt: TGTGCCAGCAGCTTGATCTTGACAGCTCACAATGAGCAGTTCTTC
j_gene: TRBJ2-5; abundance: -; d_gene: -; v_gene: TRBV4-1; CDR3aa: CASSQARAGVLETQYF; CDR3nt: TGCGCCAGCAGCCAAGCGCGGGCAGGGGTCCTAGAGACCCAGTACTTC
j_gene: TRBJ1-4; abundance: -; d_gene: TRBD1; v_gene: TRBV6-8; CDR3aa: CASRLRQGGIATNEKLFF; CDR3nt: TGTGCCAGCAGATTACGACAGGGAGGAATTGCAACTAATGAAAAACTGTTTTTT
j_gene: TRBJ1-1; abundance: few; d_gene: TRBD1; v_gene: TRBV5-1; CDR3aa: CASSQPGQGPTEAFF; CDR3nt: TGCGCCAGCAGCCAACCGGGACAGGGTCCCACTGAAGCTTTCTTT